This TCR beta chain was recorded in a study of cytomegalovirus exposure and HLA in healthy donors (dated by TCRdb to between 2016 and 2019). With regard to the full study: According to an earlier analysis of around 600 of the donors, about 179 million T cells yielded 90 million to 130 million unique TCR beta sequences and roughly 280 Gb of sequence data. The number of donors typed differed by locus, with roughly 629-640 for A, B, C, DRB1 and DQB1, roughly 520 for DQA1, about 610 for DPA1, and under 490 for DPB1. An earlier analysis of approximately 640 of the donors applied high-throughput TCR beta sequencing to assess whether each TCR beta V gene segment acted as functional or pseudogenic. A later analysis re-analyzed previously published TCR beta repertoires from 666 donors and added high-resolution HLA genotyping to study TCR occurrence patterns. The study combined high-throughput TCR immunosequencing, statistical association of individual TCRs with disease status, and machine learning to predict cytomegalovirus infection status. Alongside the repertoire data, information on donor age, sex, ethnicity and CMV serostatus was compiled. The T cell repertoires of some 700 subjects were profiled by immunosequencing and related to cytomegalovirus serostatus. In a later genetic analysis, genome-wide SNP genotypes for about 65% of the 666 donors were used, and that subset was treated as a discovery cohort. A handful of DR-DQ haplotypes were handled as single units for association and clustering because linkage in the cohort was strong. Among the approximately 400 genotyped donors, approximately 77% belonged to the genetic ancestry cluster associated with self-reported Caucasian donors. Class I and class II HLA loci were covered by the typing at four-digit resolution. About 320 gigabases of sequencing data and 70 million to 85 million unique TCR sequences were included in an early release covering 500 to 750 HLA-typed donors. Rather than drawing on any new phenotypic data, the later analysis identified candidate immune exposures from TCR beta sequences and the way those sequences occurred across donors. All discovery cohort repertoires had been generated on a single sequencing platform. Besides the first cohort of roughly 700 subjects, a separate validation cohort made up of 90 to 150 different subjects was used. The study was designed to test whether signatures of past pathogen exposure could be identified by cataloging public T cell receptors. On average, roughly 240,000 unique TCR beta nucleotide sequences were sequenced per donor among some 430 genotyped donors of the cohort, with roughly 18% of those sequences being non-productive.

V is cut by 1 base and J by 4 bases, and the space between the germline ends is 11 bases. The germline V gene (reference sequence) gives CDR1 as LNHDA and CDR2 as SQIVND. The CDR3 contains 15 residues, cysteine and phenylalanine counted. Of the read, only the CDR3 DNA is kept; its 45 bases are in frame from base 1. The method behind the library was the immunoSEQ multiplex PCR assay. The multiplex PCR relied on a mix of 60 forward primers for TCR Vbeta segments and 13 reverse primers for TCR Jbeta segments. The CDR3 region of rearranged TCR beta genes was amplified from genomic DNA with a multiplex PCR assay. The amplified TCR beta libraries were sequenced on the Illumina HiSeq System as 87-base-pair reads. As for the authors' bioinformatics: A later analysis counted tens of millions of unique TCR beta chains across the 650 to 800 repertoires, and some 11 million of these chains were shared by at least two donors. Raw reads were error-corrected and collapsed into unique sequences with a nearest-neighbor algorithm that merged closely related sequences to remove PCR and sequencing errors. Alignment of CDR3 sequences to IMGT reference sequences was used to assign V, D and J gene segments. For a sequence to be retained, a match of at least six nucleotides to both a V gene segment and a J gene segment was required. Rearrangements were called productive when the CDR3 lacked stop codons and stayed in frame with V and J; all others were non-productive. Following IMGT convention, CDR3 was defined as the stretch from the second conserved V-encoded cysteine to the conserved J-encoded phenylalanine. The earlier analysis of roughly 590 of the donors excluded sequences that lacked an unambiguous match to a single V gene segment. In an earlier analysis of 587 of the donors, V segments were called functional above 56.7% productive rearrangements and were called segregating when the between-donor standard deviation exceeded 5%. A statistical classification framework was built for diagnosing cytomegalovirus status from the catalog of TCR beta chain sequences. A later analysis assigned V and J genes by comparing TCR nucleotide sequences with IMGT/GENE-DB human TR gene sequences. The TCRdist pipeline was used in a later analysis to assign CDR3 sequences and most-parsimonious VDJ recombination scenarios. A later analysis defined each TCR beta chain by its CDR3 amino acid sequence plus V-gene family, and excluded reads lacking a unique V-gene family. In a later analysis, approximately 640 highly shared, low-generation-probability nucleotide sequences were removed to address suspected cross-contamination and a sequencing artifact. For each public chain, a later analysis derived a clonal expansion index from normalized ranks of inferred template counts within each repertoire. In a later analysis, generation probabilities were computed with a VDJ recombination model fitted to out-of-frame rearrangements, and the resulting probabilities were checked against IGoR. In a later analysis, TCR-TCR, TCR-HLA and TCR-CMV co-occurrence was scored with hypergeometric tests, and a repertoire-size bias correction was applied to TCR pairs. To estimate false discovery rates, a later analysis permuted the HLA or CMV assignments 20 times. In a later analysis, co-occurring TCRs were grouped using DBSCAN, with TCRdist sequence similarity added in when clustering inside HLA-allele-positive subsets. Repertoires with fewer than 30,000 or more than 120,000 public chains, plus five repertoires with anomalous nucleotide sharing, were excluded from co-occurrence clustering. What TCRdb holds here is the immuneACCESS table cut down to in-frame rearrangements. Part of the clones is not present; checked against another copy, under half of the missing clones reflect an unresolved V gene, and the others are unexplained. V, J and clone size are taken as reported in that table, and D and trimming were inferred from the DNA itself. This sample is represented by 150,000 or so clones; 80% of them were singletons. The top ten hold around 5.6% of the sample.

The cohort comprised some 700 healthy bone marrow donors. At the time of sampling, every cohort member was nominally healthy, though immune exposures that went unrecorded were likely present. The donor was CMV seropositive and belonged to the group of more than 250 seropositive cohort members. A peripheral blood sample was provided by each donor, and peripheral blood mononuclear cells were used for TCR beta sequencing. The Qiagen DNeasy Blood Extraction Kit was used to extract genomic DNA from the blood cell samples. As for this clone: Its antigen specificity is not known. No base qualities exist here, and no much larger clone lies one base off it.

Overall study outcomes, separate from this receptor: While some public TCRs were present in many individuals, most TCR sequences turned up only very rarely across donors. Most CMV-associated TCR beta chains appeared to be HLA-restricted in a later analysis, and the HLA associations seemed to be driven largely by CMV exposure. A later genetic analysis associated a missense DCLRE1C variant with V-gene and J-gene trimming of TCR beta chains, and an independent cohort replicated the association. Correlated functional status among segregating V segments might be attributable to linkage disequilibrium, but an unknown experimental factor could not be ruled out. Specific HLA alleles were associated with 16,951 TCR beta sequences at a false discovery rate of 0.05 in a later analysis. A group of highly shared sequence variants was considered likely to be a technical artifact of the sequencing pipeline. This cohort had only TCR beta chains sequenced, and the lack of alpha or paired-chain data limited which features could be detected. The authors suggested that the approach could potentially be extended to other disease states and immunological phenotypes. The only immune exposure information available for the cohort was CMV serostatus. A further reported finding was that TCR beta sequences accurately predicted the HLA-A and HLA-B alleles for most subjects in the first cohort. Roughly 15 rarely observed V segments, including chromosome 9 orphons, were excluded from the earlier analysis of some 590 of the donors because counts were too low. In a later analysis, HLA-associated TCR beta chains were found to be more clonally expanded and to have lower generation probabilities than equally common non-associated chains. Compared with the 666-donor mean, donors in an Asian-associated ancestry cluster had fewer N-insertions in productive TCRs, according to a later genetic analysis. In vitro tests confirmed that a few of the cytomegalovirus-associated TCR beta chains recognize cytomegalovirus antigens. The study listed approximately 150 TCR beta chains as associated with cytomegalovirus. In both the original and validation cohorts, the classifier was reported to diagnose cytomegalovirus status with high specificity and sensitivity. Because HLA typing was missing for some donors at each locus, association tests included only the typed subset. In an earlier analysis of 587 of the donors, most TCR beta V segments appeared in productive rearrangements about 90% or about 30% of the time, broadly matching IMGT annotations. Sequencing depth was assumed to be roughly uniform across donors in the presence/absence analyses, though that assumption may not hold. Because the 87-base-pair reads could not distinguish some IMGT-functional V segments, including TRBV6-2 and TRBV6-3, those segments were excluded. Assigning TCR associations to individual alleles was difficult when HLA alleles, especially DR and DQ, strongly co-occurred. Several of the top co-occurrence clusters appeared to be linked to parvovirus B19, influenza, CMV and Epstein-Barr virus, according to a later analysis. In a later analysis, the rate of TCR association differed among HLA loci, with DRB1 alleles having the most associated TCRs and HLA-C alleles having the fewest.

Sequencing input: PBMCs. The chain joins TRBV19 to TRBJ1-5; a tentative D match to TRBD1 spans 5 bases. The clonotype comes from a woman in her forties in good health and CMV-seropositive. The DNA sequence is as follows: TGTGCCAGTAGTATAGGAAGGGGTTGGAATCAGCCCCAGCATTTT. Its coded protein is CASSIGRGWNQPQHF.